The next 20 T cell receptor beta chains were all read from a single sample in a study of regulatory T cells in long-lasting Graves disease. Time point specified: newly diagnosed GD, antithyroid drugs for less than 3 months. Extracted PBMC RNA gave rise to the TCR library. The authors built TCR beta libraries using iRepertoire HTBI primers and Arm-PCR of CDR3 regions. TCRdb fed the multiplex PCR reads into MiXCR, producing one record per CDR3 protein. The sample consists of approximately 470,000 distinct CDR3 sequences, around 15% of them appearing once. These data also featured in a second study, about T cells in Graves' hyperthyroidism and ophthalmopathy.

The source was peripheral blood mononuclear cells (PBMCs), collected at new diagnosis, from a patient treated with antithyroid drugs. Every receptor here comes from a man between 40 and 49 years old with Graves disease.

This clonotype was observed at least ten times. This CDR3 is CASSPGTGMYGYTF. The CDR3 DNA is TGTGCCAGCAGCCCCGGGACAGGGATGTATGGCTACACCTTC. V and J are TRBV12-3 or TRBV12-4 and TRBJ1-2, with TRBD1 matching 9 bases. J lost 5 bases, V lost 6 bases, and 7 bases had no gene match. The length of the CDR3 is 14 residues.

This clonotype was seen a handful of times. One base away lies a much larger clone, so this may be a sequencing read error. The rearrangement uses TRBV5-1 and TRBJ2-1; the D gene could be TRBD1 or TRBD2 (5 bases each). The CDR3 covers 15 residues. Per the germline V gene, CDR1 is SGHRS and CDR2 is YFSETQ. Here the CDR3 reads CASSPDGGSYSEQFF. CDR3 in DNA: TGCGCCAGCAGCCCGGATGGGGGTTCCTACAGTGAGCAGTTCTTC.

This clonotype was detected many times. This chain joins TRBV2 and TRBJ2-2, with 9 bases lining up with TRBD2. The V gene end was trimmed by 3 bases and the J gene end by 5 bases; junction bases not matched to a gene: 13. Looked up from germline, CDR1 is SNHLY and CDR2 is FYNNEI. The CDR3 contains 18 residues. Here the CDR3 reads CASSEGSSGRSWTGELFF. CDR3 DNA sequence: TGTGCCAGCAGTGAGGGGTCAAGCGGGAGGAGTTGGACCGGGGAGCTGTTTTTT.

In this sample, this clonotype turned up many times. The chain has TRBV5-4 and TRBJ2-2, with no clear D. The CDR3 is made up of 14 amino acids. Germline loops: CDR1 SGHNT, CDR2 YYREEE (reference sequence). V dropped 4 bases and J dropped 2 bases, with 9 bases sitting between them. The CDR3 DNA reads TGTGCCAGCAGCCCCGACCCAAACACCGGGGAGCTGTTTTTT. The encoded protein is CASSPDPNTGELFF.

This clonotype was counted once. V and J are TRBV6-5 and TRBJ2-7, with D tentatively TRBD1 (5 bases). Germline V gene sequence: CDR1 MNHEY, CDR2 SVGAGI. There are 13 residues in the CDR3. V was shortened by 4 bases and J by 3 bases, with 10 bases between the two germline ends. The CDR3 reads CASSSFQGYEQYF. CDR3 coding DNA: TGTGCCAGCAGTTCCTTTCAGGGCTACGAGCAGTACTTC.

This chain connects TRBV12-3 or TRBV12-4 to TRBJ2-1; 10 bases map to TRBD2. This CDR3 is built from 16 residues. The trim removed 3 bases at V and 9 bases at J, leaving 11 bases unmatched. The CDR3 here is CASSFWLAGAGCEQFF. The CDR3 DNA sequence: TGTGCCAGCAGTTTCTGGCTAGCGGGAGCGGGGTGTGAGCAGTTCTTC.

In this sample, this clonotype turned up a few times. A far larger clone is only one base removed, so a read error is likely. The chain uses TRBV16 and TRBJ2-1, with D perhaps matching TRBD1 (5 bases). V gave up 3 bases and J gave up 10 bases, with 16 bases separating them. CDR3 size: 14 residues. The germline V gene encodes CDR1 KGHSY and CDR2 FQNENV. CDR3 loop: CASSHYRTSHEQFF. The CDR3, as DNA: TGTGCCAGCAGCCATTACAGGACCTCTCACGAGCAGTTCTTC.

This clonotype was seen only a few times. The chain combines TRBV27 with TRBJ2-7, with 8 bases lining up with TRBD1. Per germline, CDR1 MNHEY and CDR2 SMNVEV (reference sequence). V was clipped by 6 bases and J by 3 bases; unmatched bases: 4. The CDR3 is 13 residues long. As DNA, the CDR3 is TGTGCCAGCAGAGGACAGGGAGACTACGAGCAGTACTTC. It translates to CASRGQGDYEQYF.

This clonotype was counted ten times or more. J is TRBJ2-1 and V is TRBV6-1, with 7 bases lining up with TRBD2. Germline CDR1 and CDR2: MNHNS and SASEGT. This CDR3 region has 13 residues. Losses at the gene ends were 7 bases for V and 4 bases for J; bases not matched to a gene: 4. The CDR3 DNA reads TGTGCCAGCACGGGAGGACCATACAATGAGCAGTTCTTC. Translating it yields CASTGGPYNEQFF.

This clonotype turned up a few times. The rearrangement links TRBV19 to TRBJ1-5; D may be TRBD1 (5 bases). This CDR3 contains 16 residues. V lost 5 bases to trimming and J lost 2 bases, with 16 bases between them. Germline V gene lookup returns CDR1 LNHDA and CDR2 SQIVND (reference sequence). The CDR3 coding sequence is TGTGCCAGTAGTCAATTGGGGGGTCTAGGCAATCAGCCCCAGCATTTT. It translates to CASSQLGGLGNQPQHF.

CDR3 protein: CASSYGRESSYNEQFF. CDR3 sequence (DNA): TGTGCCAGCAGTTACGGACGGGAGAGCTCCTACAATGAGCAGTTCTTC. The chain is built from TRBV6-2 or TRBV6-3 and TRBJ2-1, with D possibly being TRBD2 (6 bases). The CDR3 consists of 16 residues. The V end lost 2 bases, the J end lost 0 bases, and 11 bases lay between the germline ends. The V gene's germline CDR1 is MNHEY and CDR2 SVGEGT.

At least ten counts were recorded for this clonotype. The chain carries TRBV24-1 and TRBJ2-5; 7 bases map to TRBD2. This CDR3 contains 13 residues. Germline CDR1 reads KGHDR; CDR2 reads SFDVKD. Trimming cost V 3 bases and J 3 bases; bases outside gene matches: 0. CDR3 sequence: CATSDRGEETQYF. For the CDR3, the DNA is TGTGCCACCAGTGATCGGGGGGAAGAGACCCAGTACTTC.

V and J are TRBV24-1 and TRBJ2-2; 15 bases fit TRBD2. The CDR3 is made up of 19 amino acids. The ends lost 4 bases at V and 2 bases at J; junction bases unmatched: 7. Germline CDR1 KGHDR, CDR2 SFDVKD. CDR3 sequence: CATSDPPGLAGGNTGELFF. The DNA of the CDR3 is TGTGCCACCAGTGACCCACCGGGACTAGCGGGAGGCAACACCGGGGAGCTGTTTTTT.

This clonotype came up a few times. The DNA for the CDR3 is TGTGCCACTAGAGACAGGGTGGGCACTGAAGCTTTCTTT. Its translation is CATRDRVGTEAFF. The rearrangement uses TRBV14 and TRBJ1-1; 7 positions match TRBD1. This CDR3 has 13 amino acids. Per the germline V gene, CDR1 is SGHDN and CDR2 is FVKESK. Trimming at V came to 10 bases and at J to 4 bases, leaving 9 bases not matched to a gene.

V gene TRBV28 combines with J gene TRBJ1-5; 9 positions match TRBD1. The CDR3 is made up of 15 amino acids. The J segment lost 5 bases and the V segment lost 6 bases, leaving 8 bases of the junction unmatched. Per the germline V gene, CDR1 is MDHEN and CDR2 is SYDVKM. In DNA, the CDR3 is TGTGCCAGCAGGAAGAGGGACAGGGTCGATCAGCCCCAGCATTTT. This codes for CASRKRDRVDQPQHF.

In this sample, this clonotype turned up many times. The chain has TRBV2 and TRBJ2-5; 7 positions agree with TRBD2. The CDR3 is 14 residues long. Germline V CDR1 and CDR2: SNHLY, FYNNEI. The V and J ends lost 6 bases and 5 bases, in that order; junction bases with no gene match: 9. The CDR3 spells CASSGQRGGETQYF. The CDR3 DNA reads as TGTGCCAGCAGCGGGCAGCGGGGAGGGGAGACCCAGTACTTC.

This clonotype was observed a handful of times. The chain joins TRBV20-1 to TRBJ2-7; the D is unclear. The CDR3 runs 10 residues. V lost 1 base, J lost 5 bases, and 3 bases lay in between. Germline V lookup: CDR1 DFQATT, CDR2 SNEGSKA (reference sequence). The CDR3 coding sequence is TGCAGTGCTAGAGGGGACGAGCAGTACTTC. Residues: CSARGDEQYF.

This clonotype was detected ten times or more. The rearrangement uses TRBV20-1 and TRBJ2-7, with 9 positions matching TRBD2. This CDR3 is 12 amino acids long. V was clipped by 5 bases and J by 6 bases; unmatched bases: 5. Germline V CDR1 and CDR2: DFQATT, SNEGSKA (reference sequence). Here the CDR3 reads CSAPGLAREQYF. The CDR3 DNA is TGCAGTGCTCCGGGACTAGCCCGCGAGCAGTACTTC.

This clonotype came up a few times. The V and J genes are TRBV7-6 and TRBJ2-7, with D possibly being TRBD2 (5 bases). Per the germline V gene, CDR1 is SGHVS and CDR2 is FNYEAQ. CDR3 size: 14 residues. The V gene lost 1 base and the J gene lost 5 bases, with 12 bases spanning the gap. The CDR3 DNA reads TGTGCCAGCAGCTTAGTCGGGAACGGCGACGAGCAGTACTTC. It encodes CASSLVGNGDEQYF.

At least ten counts were recorded for this clonotype. The CDR3 bases are TGTGCCAGCAGTTTGCTCAAGGGGTCCTACGAGCAGTACTTC. Its translation is CASSLLKGSYEQYF. This sequence joins TRBV27 and TRBJ2-7, with TRBD1 as a possible D gene (5 bases). The V and J ends lost 3 bases and 1 base respectively, with 10 bases between them. Germline CDR1 reads MNHEY; CDR2 reads SMNVEV (reference sequence). This CDR3 is 14 amino acids long.